The 11 T cell receptor beta chains listed next were all sequenced from one sample in a study of T cells in Graves' hyperthyroidism and ophthalmopathy. Amplification of TCR beta CDR3 regions was performed using RNA transcripts as template. Initially, a first-round RT-PCR of the TCR CDR3 employed the HTBI primer set. TCRdb recomputed calls from the multiplex PCR reads with MiXCR, one row per CDR3 protein. Here the sample spans approximately 870,000 distinct CDR3 sequences, around 38% being singletons. Material: blood. The receptors derive from a man between 18 and 29 years old with Graves' hyperthyroidism.

In regard to this clonotype: A much larger clone sits a single nucleotide away, making a read error possible. V is TRBV19 and J is TRBJ1-1; D gene ambiguous. Germline values: CDR1 LNHDA, CDR2 SQIVND (reference sequence). The CDR3 totals 14 residues. V lost 8 bases and J lost 3, with 16 bases in between. CDR3 protein: CASQLRYMDTEAFF. The DNA of the CDR3 is TGTGCCAGTCAATTAAGGTACATGGACACTGAAGCTTTCTTT.

This clonotype has a handful of counts. V and J are TRBV29-1 and TRBJ1-2, with D uncertain. CDR1 and CDR2 (germline): SQVTM, ANQGSEA. Trimming took off 8 bases at V and 7 bases at J, with 17 bases between the two ends. The CDR3 totals 12 residues. For the CDR3, the DNA is TGCAGCCAAGGGAGGCAGTCCGGTGGCTACACCTTC. It specifies CSQGRQSGGYTF.

The DNA of the CDR3 is TGTGCCAGCAGCCCATCAGGGACAGGGAGTGAAGCTTTCTTT. Protein sequence: CASSPSGTGSEAFF. The rearrangement uses TRBV7-2 and TRBJ1-1; 9 bases are shared with TRBD1. The CDR3 sequence is 14 residues long. Germline V gene sequence: CDR1 SGHTA, CDR2 FQGNSA. The V segment lost 5 bases and the J segment 7 bases; nucleotides outside the gene matches: 8.

This clonotype occurred a few times. This may stem from a read error, because a much larger clone lies one nucleotide away. In DNA, the CDR3 is TGCAGCGTTGAACGGGGTAGCTCCTACGAGCAGTACTTC. This gives the protein CSVERGSSYEQYF. This rearrangement joins TRBV29-1 to TRBJ2-7, with D tentatively TRBD2 (5 bases). The CDR3 has 13 residues. Germline V CDR1 and CDR2: SQVTM, ANQGSEA. V gave up 2 bases and J gave up 0 bases, with 8 bases separating them.

This clonotype occurred many times. This chain links TRBV7-6 with TRBJ1-5, with D tentatively TRBD1 (5 bases). Germline-derived CDR1 and CDR2 are SGHVS and FNYEAQ. Deletions cut 5 bases from V and 4 bases from J, with 12 bases between. The CDR3 loop spans 14 amino acids. The CDR3 reads CASSQAGENQPQHF. The CDR3 DNA reads as TGTGCCAGCAGCCAGGCGGGGGAAAATCAGCCCCAGCATTTT.

This chain uses TRBV7-9 with TRBJ2-7, with 10 bases that match TRBD1. With V trimmed by 5 bases and J by 4 bases, 8 bases remained unmatched. Germline values: CDR1 SEHNR, CDR2 FQNEAQ (reference sequence). The CDR3 totals 15 residues. The CDR3 DNA is TGTGCCAGCAGCCCCGGGACAGGGGCGATATACGAGCAGTACTTC. It codes for CASSPGTGAIYEQYF. Drawing the rest from reference TRBV7-9 and TRBJ2-7, the complete variable domain is DTGVSQNPRHKITKRGQNVTFRCDPISEHNRLYWYRQTLGQGPEFLTYFQNEAQLEKSRLLSDRFSAERPKGSFSTLEIQRTEQGDSAMYLCASSPGTGAIYEQYFGPGTRLTVT.

The rearrangement uses TRBV12-5 and TRBJ1-5, with D perhaps matching TRBD1 (5 bases). The germline V gene encodes CDR1 LGHNT and CDR2 FRNRAP. The V and J ends lost 6 bases and 4 bases respectively, with 13 bases between them. The CDR3 covers 14 residues. CDR3 bases: TGTGCTAGTGGCCCCGGGGCGAGGAATCAGCCCCAGCATTTT. Translation gives CASGPGARNQPQHF. The entire variable domain, with the rest obtained from reference TRBV12-5 and TRBJ1-5, is as follows: DARVTQTPRHKVTEMGQEVTMRCQPILGHNTVFWYRQTMMQGLELLAYFRNRAPLDDSGMPKDRFSAEMPDATLATLKIQPSEPRDSAVYFCASGPGARNQPQHFGDGTRLSIL.

This clonotype came up a few times. CDR3 amino acids: CASWRGGGSNQPQHF. DNA for the CDR3: TGTGCCAGTTGGAGGGGGGGGGGAAGCAATCAGCCCCAGCATTTT. The chain combines TRBV19 with TRBJ1-5, with D perhaps matching TRBD1 (6 bases). CDR3 length: 15 amino acids. The germline V gene has CDR1 LNHDA and CDR2 SQIVND (reference sequence). Trimming removed 8 bases at V and 1 base at J, with 15 bases between.

This chain links TRBV11-1 with TRBJ1-2; TRBD1 is a possible D gene (6 bases). The length of the CDR3 is 16 residues. V lost 5 bases to trimming and J lost 7 bases, with 23 bases between them. Germline CDR1 reads SGHAT; CDR2 reads FQDESV (reference sequence). CDR3 coding DNA: TGTGCCAGCAGCCCCTACCAGGGGCCCCCTCCTGGTGGCTACACCTTC. Translating gives CASSPYQGPPPGGYTF.

The genes are TRBV10-3 and TRBJ1-1; perhaps TRBD1 as D (6 bases). V was trimmed by 3 bases and J by 10 bases, leaving 24 bases between them. The CDR3 is 16 residues long. Germline CDR1 reads ENHRY; CDR2 reads SYGVKD. The CDR3, as DNA: TGTGCCATCAGTGATGGGTTAAGGGGGGCCGGGCTTGGAGCTTTCTTT. Protein product: CAISDGLRGAGLGAFF.

This clonotype was recorded a few times. The chain links TRBV6-6 to TRBJ1-2, with D hard to call. CDR1 and CDR2 (germline): MNHNY, SVGAGI (reference sequence). The CDR3 spans 14 residues. The V end was cut by 1 base, the J end by 2 bases, with 8 bases between. The CDR3 loop reads CASSYLTPNYGYTF. Written as DNA, the CDR3 is TGTGCCAGCAGTTACTTAACGCCGAACTATGGCTACACCTTC.